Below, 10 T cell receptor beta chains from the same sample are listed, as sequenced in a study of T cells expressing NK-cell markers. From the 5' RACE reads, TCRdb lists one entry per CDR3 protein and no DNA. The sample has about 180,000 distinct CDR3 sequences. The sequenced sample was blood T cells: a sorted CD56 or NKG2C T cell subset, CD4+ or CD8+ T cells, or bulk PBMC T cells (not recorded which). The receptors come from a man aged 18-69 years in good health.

The CDR3: CASSLDGMSTGELFF. The V gene is TRBV12-3 or TRBV12-4, the J gene TRBJ2-2; without DNA, the TCRdb call of TRBD1 cannot be checked. The CDR3 consists of 15 residues.

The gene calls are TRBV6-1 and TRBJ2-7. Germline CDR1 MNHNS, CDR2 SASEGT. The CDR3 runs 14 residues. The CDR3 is CASREGRFIDEQYF.

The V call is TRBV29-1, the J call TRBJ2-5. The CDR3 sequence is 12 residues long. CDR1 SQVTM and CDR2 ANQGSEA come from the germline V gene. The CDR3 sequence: CSVDKVVGTQYF.

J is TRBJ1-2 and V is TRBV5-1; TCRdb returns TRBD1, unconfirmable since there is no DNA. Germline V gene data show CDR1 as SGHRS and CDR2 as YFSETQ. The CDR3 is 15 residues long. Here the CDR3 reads CASSSGILDLGGYTF.

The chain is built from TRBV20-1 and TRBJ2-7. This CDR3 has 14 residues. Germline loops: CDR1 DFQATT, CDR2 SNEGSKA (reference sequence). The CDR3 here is CSAHWATKDHEQYF.

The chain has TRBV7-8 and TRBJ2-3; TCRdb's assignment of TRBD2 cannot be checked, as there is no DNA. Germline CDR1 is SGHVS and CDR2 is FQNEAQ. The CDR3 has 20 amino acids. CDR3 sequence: CASSLVGEPRTSIFSDTQYF.

The CDR3 spells CASSPGVFYEQYF. The chain combines TRBV7-2 with TRBJ2-7. This CDR3 is built from 13 residues. Germline lookup yields CDR1 SGHTA and CDR2 FQGNSA.

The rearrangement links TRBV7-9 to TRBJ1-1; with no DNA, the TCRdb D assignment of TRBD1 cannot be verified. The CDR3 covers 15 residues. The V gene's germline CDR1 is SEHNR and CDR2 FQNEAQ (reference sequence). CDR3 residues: CASSPRTGGTTEAFF. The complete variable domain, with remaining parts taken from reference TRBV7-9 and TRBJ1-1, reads DTGVSQNPRHKITKRGQNVTFRCDPISEHNRLYWYRQTLGQGPEFLTYFQNEAQLEKSRLLSDRFSAERPKGSFSTLEIQRTEQGDSAMYLCASSPRTGGTTEAFFGQGTRLTVV.

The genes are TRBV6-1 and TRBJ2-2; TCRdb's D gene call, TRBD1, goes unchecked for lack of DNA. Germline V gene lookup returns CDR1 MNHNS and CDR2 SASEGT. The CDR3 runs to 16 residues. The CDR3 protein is CASSQSAGEKTGELFF.

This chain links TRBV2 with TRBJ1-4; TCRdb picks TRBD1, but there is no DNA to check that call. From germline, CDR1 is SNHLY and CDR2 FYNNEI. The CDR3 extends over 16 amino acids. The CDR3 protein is CASRTDWGRPNEKLFF.